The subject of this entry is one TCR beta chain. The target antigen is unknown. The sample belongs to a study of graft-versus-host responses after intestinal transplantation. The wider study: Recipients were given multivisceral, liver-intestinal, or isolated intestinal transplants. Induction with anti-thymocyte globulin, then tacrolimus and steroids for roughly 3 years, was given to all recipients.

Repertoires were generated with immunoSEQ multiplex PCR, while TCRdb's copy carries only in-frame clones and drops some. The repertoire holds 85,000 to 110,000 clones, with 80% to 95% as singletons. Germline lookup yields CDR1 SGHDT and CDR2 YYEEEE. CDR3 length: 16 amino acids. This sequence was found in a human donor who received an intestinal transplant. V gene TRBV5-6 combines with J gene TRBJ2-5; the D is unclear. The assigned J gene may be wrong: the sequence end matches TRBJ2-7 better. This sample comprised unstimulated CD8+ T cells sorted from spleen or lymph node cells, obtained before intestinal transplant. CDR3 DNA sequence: TGTGCCAGCAGCCTCCTCGGACCGAGGAGCTCCTACGAGCAGTACTTC. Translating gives CASSLLGPRSSYEQYF.